The clone carrying this TCR beta chain showed up many times. The antigen is unknown. This sample was taken from a study of T cells in Graves' hyperthyroidism and ophthalmopathy. Points from the study as a whole: Separation of ophthalmopathy from stable hyperthyroidism was achieved by a 13 V-J model.

Regions amplified from RNA transcripts were the TCR beta CDR3 regions. During a first-round RT-PCR of the TCR CDR3, the HTBI primer set was used. From the multiplex PCR reads, TCRdb called clonotypes with MiXCR, one entry per CDR3 protein. The sample shows 250,000 to 350,000 distinct CDR3 sequences, roughly 15% of them seen only once. The junction had 5 bases not matched to a gene; V was cut back by 4 bases and J by 2 bases. The CDR3 is 15 amino acids. Germline V gene sequence: CDR1 MNHEY, CDR2 SVGAGI. The chain combines TRBV6-5 with TRBJ2-5, with TRBD2 identical over 9 bases. The TCR comes from a young man with Graves' hyperthyroidism. Material: blood. The CDR3 loop reads CASSFSGSGQETQYF. DNA of the CDR3: TGTGCCAGCAGTTTTAGCGGGAGCGGTCAAGAGACCCAGTACTTC.